This note documents a single T cell receptor (beta chain) sequence. The data were obtained in a study of blood T cell repertoires in COVID-19. Study background: Some COVID-19 samples were acute and others convalescent; all came from the United States, Italy and Spain. T cells, B-cell-depleted T cells, or PBMCs supplied cDNA or gDNA.

This CDR3 has 18 residues. Trimming cost V 5 bases and J 7 bases; bases outside gene matches: 14. Germline V lookup: CDR1 WSHSY, CDR2 SAAADI. As originally analysed: Counts of nucleated cells, estimated from reference gene primer amplification, were obtained. TCRdb's copy holds only in-frame clones and misses some; the assay was immunoSEQ multiplex PCR. V and J calls and clone size are as listed in that table; D and trimming were resolved from the DNA. The sample yields more than 250,000 clones, around 87% seen once. Sample: peripheral blood. The sequence derives from a man in his forties or fifties with active or convalescent COVID-19. This chain links TRBV10-2 with TRBJ2-1, with 13 bases fitting TRBD2. The CDR3 here is CASSTGLAGAFKENEQFF. The CDR3, as DNA: TGCGCCAGCAGTACTGGACTAGCGGGAGCCTTTAAAGAAAATGAGCAGTTCTTC.